The 12 T cell receptor beta chains listed next were all sequenced from one sample in a study of T cells after yellow fever vaccination. Using its own MiXCR run on the 5' RACE reads, TCRdb lists one record per CDR3 protein. The table includes hundreds of thousands of distinct CDR3 sequences, roughly 4.3% detected once. Sequencing used PBMCs, obtained 5 days after the yellow fever booster vaccination. The receptors were sampled from a young man who received the YFV17D yellow fever vaccine.

The chain carries TRBV29-1 and TRBJ2-7; 7 positions match TRBD1. Germline V lookup: CDR1 SQVTM, CDR2 ANQGSEA. This CDR3 is 14 amino acids long. J gave up 6 bases and V 4 bases, and 12 bases lay outside the gene matches. The CDR3 region has the DNA TGCAGCGTTGTGAGGCAGGGGGAATTCTTCGAGCAGTACTTC. Encoded protein: CSVVRQGEFFEQYF.

This chain joins TRBV4-1 and TRBJ2-3, with D uncertain. The V gene's germline CDR1 is MGHRA and CDR2 YSYEKL. Between the trimmed V and J ends, which lost 0 bases and 2 bases, there was a span of 9 bases. CDR3 length equals 15 residues. In nucleotides, the CDR3 is TGCGCCAGCAGCCAAGAGCCAGTGTCCACAGATACGCAGTATTTT. Translation: CASSQEPVSTDTQYF.

This clonotype has a count of ten or more. DNA of the CDR3: TGTGCCAGCAGCTCAGGACTAGCGGGGGAGTTGGATACGCAGTATTTT. Translating it yields CASSSGLAGELDTQYF. The chain has TRBV5-4 and TRBJ2-3; 13 positions agree with TRBD2. Per germline, CDR1 SGHNT and CDR2 YYREEE (reference sequence). CDR3 length equals 16 residues. The J segment lost 6 bases and the V segment lost 3 bases, leaving 7 bases of the junction unmatched.

This clonotype was counted at least ten times. The chain has TRBV27 and TRBJ2-7; no reliable D call. CDR3 size: 15 residues. Germline CDR1 MNHEY, CDR2 SMNVEV (reference sequence). Trimming left V 6 bases short and J 0 bases short, with 15 bases between. CDR3 in DNA: TGTGCCAGCAGGAGGCAGGCCGATAGCTCCTACGAGCAGTACTTC. It codes for CASRRQADSSYEQYF.

The J gene is TRBJ2-1, the V gene TRBV9; D may be TRBD1 or TRBD2 (6 bases each). CDR1 and CDR2 from the germline V gene are SGDLS and YYNGEE. V dropped 2 bases and J dropped 7 bases, with 13 bases sitting between them. CDR3 length: 14 amino acids. This chain's CDR3 is CASSVTGGRNEQFF. DNA of the CDR3: TGTGCCAGCAGCGTCACCGGGGGCCGGAATGAGCAGTTCTTC.

This clonotype was seen at least ten times. The chain carries TRBV5-5 and TRBJ2-3; D is undetermined. The CDR3 length is 13 residues. Germline-derived CDR1 and CDR2 are SGHKS and YYEKEE (reference sequence). Trimming left V 2 bases short and J 6 bases short, with 10 bases between. The CDR3 sequence: CASSLGPDDTQYF. CDR3 in DNA: TGTGCCAGCAGCTTAGGACCCGATGATACGCAGTATTTT. The full variable domain, with the rest looked up from reference TRBV5-5 and TRBJ2-3, is DAGVTQSPTHLIKTRGQQVTLRCSPISGHKSVSWYQQVLGQGPQFIFQYYEKEERGRGNFPDRFSARQFPNYSSELNVNALLLGDSALYLCASSLGPDDTQYFGPGTRLTVL.

V and J are TRBV12-3 or TRBV12-4 and TRBJ1-2; the match to TRBD1 covers 8 bases. V shed 4 bases and J 8 bases; nucleotides not matched to a gene: 3. The CDR3 is 12 amino acids. CDR3 loop: CASSWDRRGYTF. The CDR3 DNA is TGTGCCAGCAGTTGGGACAGGCGAGGCTACACCTTC.

A few counts support this clonotype. The chain employs TRBV20-1 and TRBJ1-1; no reliable D call. The ends were cut back, 5 bases at V and 1 base at J, with 14 bases in the middle. The CDR3 extends over 14 amino acids. CDR1 DFQATT and CDR2 SNEGSKA come from the germline V gene (reference sequence). In DNA, the CDR3 is TGCAGTGCTTTGTCGACTCACACGAACACTGAAGCTTTCTTT. It is translated as CSALSTHTNTEAFF.

This clonotype was seen many times. The CDR3 here is CSVRTGIGDEQYV. CDR3 DNA sequence: TGCAGCGTGAGGACAGGGATCGGGGACGAGCAGTACGTC. J is TRBJ2-7 and V is TRBV29-1, with 8 bases that match TRBD1. CDR3 length: 13 amino acids. Germline CDR1 and CDR2: SQVTM and ANQGSEA. The trim removed 6 bases at V and 5 bases at J, leaving 9 bases unmatched.

V gene TRBV4-1 combines with J gene TRBJ1-2; TRBD1 might be the D (5 bases). Germline V gives CDR1 MGHRA, CDR2 YSYEKL. V was pared by 0 bases and J by 10 bases, with 15 bases between. CDR3 length: 14 residues. This CDR3 is CASSQEFRVGDYTF. The CDR3 DNA reads TGCGCCAGCAGCCAAGAATTCAGGGTCGGGGACTACACCTTC.

This clonotype was counted a few times. The rearrangement uses TRBV5-1 and TRBJ2-5; the D gene is possibly TRBD1 (6 bases). The germline V gene encodes CDR1 SGHRS and CDR2 YFSETQ. The length of the CDR3 is 13 residues. The V and J ends lost 4 bases and 5 bases respectively, with 12 bases between them. The CDR3 nucleotides are TGCGCCAGCAGCAAAGGGGGACGCGAGACCCAGTACTTC. Protein sequence: CASSKGGRETQYF.

This clonotype came up a few times. This chain connects TRBV19 to TRBJ1-1; D unclear. Deletions cut 3 bases from V and 7 bases from J, with 12 bases between. Germline CDR1 LNHDA, CDR2 SQIVND (reference sequence). The CDR3 is 13 residues long. In nucleotides, the CDR3 is TGTGCCAGTAGTATGGGCAGTACTCTTGAAGCTTTCTTT. This gives the protein CASSMGSTLEAFF.